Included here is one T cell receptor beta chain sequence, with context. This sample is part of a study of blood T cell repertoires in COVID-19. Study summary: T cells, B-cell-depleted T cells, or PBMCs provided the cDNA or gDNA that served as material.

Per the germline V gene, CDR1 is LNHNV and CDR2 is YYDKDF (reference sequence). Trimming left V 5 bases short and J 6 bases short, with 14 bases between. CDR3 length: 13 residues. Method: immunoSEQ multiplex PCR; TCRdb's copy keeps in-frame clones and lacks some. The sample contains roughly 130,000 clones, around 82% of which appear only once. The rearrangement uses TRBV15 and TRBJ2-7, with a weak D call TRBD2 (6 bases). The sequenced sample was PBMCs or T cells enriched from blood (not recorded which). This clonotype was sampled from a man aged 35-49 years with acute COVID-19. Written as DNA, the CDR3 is TGTGCCACCAGCGACACTAGCTTAAGCGAGCAGTACTTC. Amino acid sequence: CATSDTSLSEQYF. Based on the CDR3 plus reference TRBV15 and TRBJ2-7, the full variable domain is DAMVIQNPRYQVTQFGKPVTLSCSQTLNHNVMYWYQQKSSQAPKLLFHYYDKDFNNEADTPDNFQSRRPNTSFCFLDIRSPGLGDTAMYLCATSDTSLSEQYFGPGTRLTVT.